The 23 T cell receptor beta chains reported below all come from one sample, sequenced in a study of technical replicates of blood from several donors. This table comes from immunoSEQ multiplex PCR, and its TCRdb copy is limited to in-frame clones, with some not included. The sample holds about 80,000 clones; 95% to 98% are singletons and the top ten take 0.15%. Sequenced material: T cells isolated from PBMCs. These receptors all come from a human donor in good health.

The CDR3 bases are TGTGCCAGCAGCGGAGTAGATACCTCCTACGAGCAGTACTTC. Its translation: CASSGVDTSYEQYF. This rearrangement joins TRBV9 to TRBJ2-7; no definite D call. The CDR3 has 14 residues. The germline V gene has CDR1 SGDLS and CDR2 YYNGEE. Trimming shortened V by 3 bases and J by 0 bases, and 10 bases separated the two germline ends.

The chain has TRBV23-1 and TRBJ1-1, with D unresolved. TRBV23-1 is marked as an open reading frame, function uncertain. Trimming removed 2 bases at V and 3 bases at J, with 13 bases between. The CDR3 totals 15 residues. CDR3 protein: CASSQIGFRDTEAFF. Written as DNA, the CDR3 is TGCGCCAGCAGTCAAATCGGATTTCGGGACACTGAAGCTTTCTTT.

The chain carries TRBV19 and TRBJ2-7; D is undetermined. CDR1 is LNHDA, CDR2 SQIVND, per germline (reference sequence). Trimming removed 4 bases at V and 4 bases at J, with 14 bases between. The length of the CDR3 is 14 residues. The CDR3 is CASSTALLVYEQYF. The CDR3 nucleotides read TGTGCCAGTAGTACCGCACTCCTGGTGTACGAGCAGTACTTC.

The chain couples TRBV7-9 to TRBJ1-2; D ambiguous. V dropped 2 bases and J dropped 8 bases, with 12 bases sitting between them. The germline V gene has CDR1 SEHNR and CDR2 FQNEAQ (reference sequence). CDR3 size: 13 residues. CDR3 residues: CASSLHPEGGYTF. The CDR3 DNA reads TGTGCCAGCAGCTTACATCCCGAGGGAGGCTACACCTTC. The whole variable domain, filled in from reference TRBV7-9 and TRBJ1-2, reads DTGVSQNPRHKITKRGQNVTFRCDPISEHNRLYWYRQTLGQGPEFLTYFQNEAQLEKSRLLSDRFSAERPKGSFSTLEIQRTEQGDSAMYLCASSLHPEGGYTFGSGTRLTVV.

This clone turned up a few times. This rearrangement joins TRBV5-1 to TRBJ2-2, with TRBD1 identical over 8 bases. V gave up 1 base and J gave up 6 bases; unmatched junction bases: 8. The germline V gene has CDR1 SGHRS and CDR2 YFSETQ. The CDR3 extends over 16 amino acids. The CDR3 DNA is TGCGCCAGCAGCTTGAAGCTACAGGGGGGATCCGGGGAGCTGTTTTTT. This codes for CASSLKLQGGSGELFF.

This clone has just one count. This chain links TRBV18 with TRBJ1-2; no firm D call. From germline, CDR1 is KGHSH and CDR2 LQKENI. This CDR3 is 14 amino acids long. Trimming took 6 bases from V and 0 from J, leaving 11 bases between them. The CDR3 coding sequence is TGTGCCAGCTCGCCTGGCATGACTAACTATGGCTACACCTTC. It encodes CASSPGMTNYGYTF.

The V call is TRBV6-1, the J call TRBJ1-4, with a tentative D call TRBD1 (6 bases). This CDR3 has 13 amino acids. V shed 11 bases and J shed 5 bases, with 15 bases lying between them. Germline CDR1 reads MNHNS; CDR2 reads SASEGT. CDR3 in DNA: TGTGCCTGCGGACAGCGAGAGAATGAAAAACTGTTTTTT. Protein sequence: CACGQRENEKLFF.

V gene TRBV7-2 combines with J gene TRBJ1-4; 7 nucleotides line up with TRBD1. CDR1 SGHTA and CDR2 FQGNSA come from the germline V gene. Trimming cost V 4 bases and J 3 bases; bases outside gene matches: 2. This CDR3 has 14 amino acids. DNA for the CDR3: TGTGCCAGCAGCTACGGGACAGCTAATGAAAAACTGTTTTTT. The encoded protein is CASSYGTANEKLFF.

The rearrangement uses TRBV25-1 and TRBJ2-1, with TRBD2 matching 10 bases. CDR1 and CDR2 (germline): MGHDK, SYGVNS. V dropped 3 bases and J dropped 0; count of bases not matched to a gene: 2. The CDR3 consists of 16 residues. In DNA, the CDR3 is TGTGCCAGCAGTGATCCTAGCGGGAGCTCCTACAATGAGCAGTTCTTC. The encoded protein is CASSDPSGSSYNEQFF. Using reference TRBV25-1 and TRBJ2-1 for the parts outside the CDR3, the full variable domain is EADIYQTPRYLVIGTGKKITLECSQTMGHDKMYWYQQDPGMELHLIHYSYGVNSTEKGDLSSESTVSRIRTEHFPLTLESARPSHTSQYLCASSDPSGSSYNEQFFGPGTRLTVL.

The rearrangement uses TRBV7-9 and TRBJ1-4; D remains ambiguous. V was pared by 0 bases and J by 7 bases, with 12 bases between. The CDR3 runs 15 residues. Germline V gives CDR1 SEHNR, CDR2 FQNEAQ (reference sequence). The CDR3 DNA sequence: TGTGCCAGCAGCTTAGCGCCAGGTTTCGGTGAAAAACTGTTTTTT. It codes for CASSLAPGFGEKLFF.

The rearrangement uses TRBV6-6 and TRBJ2-2, with TRBD2 identical over 7 bases. With 0 bases clipped from V and 1 base from J, the junction kept 2 bases outside the gene matches. The CDR3 spans 16 residues. Germline V gene sequence: CDR1 MNHNY, CDR2 SVGAGI (reference sequence). In DNA form, the CDR3 reads TGTGCCAGCAGTTACTCGACGGGGGGGAACACCGGGGAGCTGTTTTTT. It encodes CASSYSTGGNTGELFF.

V gene TRBV9 combines with J gene TRBJ1-6, with a tentative D call TRBD1 (6 bases). Trimming cost V 2 bases and J 0 bases, with 12 bases left between them. In germline, CDR1 is SGDLS, CDR2 YYNGEE. This CDR3 region has 17 residues. The chain's CDR3 is CASSVTGSGSYNSPLHF. The CDR3 nucleotides read TGTGCCAGCAGCGTTACAGGGTCCGGCTCCTATAATTCACCCCTCCACTTT.

V and J are TRBV18 and TRBJ1-5, with TRBD1 matching over 7 bases. V dropped 6 bases and J dropped 6; count of bases not matched to a gene: 11. CDR1 is KGHSH and CDR2 is LQKENI in the germline V gene. The CDR3 runs 15 residues. In nucleotides, the CDR3 is TGTGCCAGCTCTCAGACAGGGATAATAGGTCAGCCCCAGCATTTT. Translated: CASSQTGIIGQPQHF.

The rearrangement uses TRBV11-2 and TRBJ2-2; D uncertain. Trimming stripped 1 base from V and 4 bases from J, with 7 bases between. Germline V gene sequence: CDR1 SGHAT, CDR2 FQNNGV. The CDR3 extends over 14 amino acids. The CDR3 DNA is TGTGCCAGCAGCTTAGGATCGGTCACCGGGGAGCTGTTTTTT. Protein sequence: CASSLGSVTGELFF.

V and J are TRBV5-1 and TRBJ1-2; 7 nucleotides line up with TRBD1. The length of the CDR3 is 17 residues. CDR1 and CDR2 (germline): SGHRS, YFSETQ. Trimming cost V 2 bases and J 5 bases; bases outside gene matches: 15. This CDR3 reads CASSFGTADQRTYGYTF. CDR3 coding DNA: TGCGCCAGCAGCTTTGGGACAGCAGACCAGAGGACTTATGGCTACACCTTC.

V gene TRBV7-8 combines with J gene TRBJ1-2, with unresolved D. CDR1 is SGHVS and CDR2 is FQNEAQ in the germline V gene. The CDR3 loop spans 12 amino acids. The V gene lost 1 base and the J gene lost 14 bases, with 14 bases spanning the gap. In DNA, the CDR3 is TGTGCCAGCAGCTTAGATACAGCCCCCAATACCTTC. Amino acid sequence: CASSLDTAPNTF.

The chain carries TRBV19 and TRBJ1-1; D uncertain. V lost 2 bases and J lost 7, with 11 bases in between. Germline V gene lookup returns CDR1 LNHDA and CDR2 SQIVND (reference sequence). This CDR3 spans 13 amino acids. In DNA form, the CDR3 reads TGTGCCAGTAGTATAAGGTCAACGGGTGAAGCTTTCTTT. Translation: CASSIRSTGEAFF.

The genes are TRBV20-1 and TRBJ1-1; 7 bases are shared with TRBD1. The CDR3 is 11 amino acids. The V and J ends lost 6 bases and 11 bases, in that order; junction bases with no gene match: 9. Germline V gene sequence: CDR1 DFQATT, CDR2 SNEGSKA (reference sequence). The CDR3 loop reads CSALGQVYAFF. In DNA form, the CDR3 reads TGCAGTGCCCTCGGACAGGTTTACGCTTTCTTT.

The chain carries TRBV4-2 and TRBJ2-6, with TRBD1 identical over 10 bases. V lost 2 bases to trimming and J lost 0 bases; unmatched junction nucleotides: 13. The V gene's germline CDR1 is LGHNA and CDR2 YNFKEQ. There are 21 residues in the CDR3. This CDR3 is CASSQYRQGAFLSSGANVLTF. CDR3 DNA: TGTGCCAGCAGCCAATACAGACAGGGGGCGTTCCTCTCCTCTGGGGCCAACGTCCTGACTTTC.

The J gene is TRBJ2-1, the V gene TRBV5-1; 9 nucleotides match TRBD2. Germline V gene lookup returns CDR1 SGHRS and CDR2 YFSETQ. The CDR3 has 18 residues. The V gene end was trimmed by 6 bases and the J gene end by 0 bases; junction bases not matched to a gene: 13. The CDR3 DNA follows: TGCGCCAGCACCCCCGGTAGCGGGAGATTTGACTCCTACAATGAGCAGTTCTTC. Translated: CASTPGSGRFDSYNEQFF. Variable domain in full (rest from reference TRBV5-1 and TRBJ2-1): KAGVTQTPRYLIKTRGQQVTLSCSPISGHRSVSWYQQTPGQGLQFLFEYFSETQRNKGNFPGRFSGRQFSNSRSEMNVSTLELGDSALYLCASTPGSGRFDSYNEQFFGPGTRLTVL.

The chain carries TRBV7-9 and TRBJ1-1; a weak D match, TRBD1 (5 bases). The CDR3 has 19 residues. The germline V gene encodes CDR1 SEHNR and CDR2 FQNEAQ (reference sequence). Trimming shortened V by 7 bases and J by 1 base, and 28 bases separated the two germline ends. CDR3 amino acids: CASTFAADAGPGQNTEAFF. As DNA, the CDR3 is TGTGCCAGCACCTTTGCGGCAGACGCAGGCCCTGGACAGAACACTGAAGCTTTCTTT.

The CDR3 sequence is CASSRDRSNEKLFF. The CDR3 region has the DNA TGCGCCAGCAGCCGGGACAGGAGTAATGAAAAACTGTTTTTT. The J gene is TRBJ1-4, the V gene TRBV5-1; 8 nucleotides agree with TRBD1. This CDR3 has 14 amino acids. Germline loops: CDR1 SGHRS, CDR2 YFSETQ. V dropped 4 bases and J dropped 4; count of bases not matched to a gene: 3.

The genes are TRBV5-4 and TRBJ2-5; D may be TRBD2 (6 bases). The CDR3 length is 14 residues. From germline, CDR1 is SGHNT and CDR2 YYREEE (reference sequence). Trimming left V 0 bases short and J 7 bases short, with 13 bases between. This CDR3 is CASSLAGGPGTQYF. CDR3 nucleotides: TGTGCCAGCAGCTTGGCCGGGGGTCCCGGGACCCAGTACTTC.